The present entry profiles one TCR beta chain with its context. The data were obtained in a study of blood T cell repertoires in COVID-19. CDR1 is MGHDK, CDR2 SYGVNS, per germline. V gave up 6 bases and J gave up 6 bases, with 14 bases separating them. The CDR3 covers 13 residues. Authors' methods: From reference gene primer amplification, estimates of nucleated cell counts were derived. Repertoires were generated with immunoSEQ multiplex PCR, while TCRdb's copy carries only in-frame clones and drops some. V and J calls plus clone size are reproduced from that table; the DNA served to infer D and trimming. The sample holds roughly 220,000 clones, roughly nine tenths seen once.

Sequenced input: peripheral blood. This receptor was identified in a woman in her forties or fifties with COVID-19, enrolled during active disease. The genes are TRBV25-1 and TRBJ1-2; D gene unclear. This CDR3 is CASSPRVPHGYTF. In DNA form, the CDR3 reads TGTGCCAGCAGCCCTCGAGTGCCCCATGGCTACACCTTC.